This T cell receptor beta chain originates from a study of cytomegalovirus exposure and HLA in healthy donors. Study conclusions and caveats: Some public TCRs appeared in many individuals, while most sequences were rare. Earlier analysis yielded a pattern in which most TCR beta V segments were productive about 90% or about 30% of the time. TCR beta sequences reportedly predicted the HLA-A and HLA-B alleles of most subjects accurately. In a later analysis, CMV-associated beta chains were mostly HLA-associated, it appeared.

Concerning this clone itself: As yet, its antigen is unknown.

In the PCR, 60 Vbeta and 13 Jbeta primers were used. The table came from immunoSEQ multiplex PCR; TCRdb's copy has only in-frame clones and leaves some out. The sample features under 95,000 clones, with about 3.8% in its top ten. Material: PBMCs. This TCR was recovered from a female donor in good health and CMV-seropositive.

In nucleotides, the CDR3 is TGCGCCAGCAGCCAAGATCGGAGGAGGGGAACTGAAGCTTTCTTT. It translates to CASSQDRRRGTEAFF. The chain is built from TRBV4-3 and TRBJ1-1; TRBD1 might be the D (5 bases). V was clipped by 0 bases and J by 5 bases, with 13 bases between them. This CDR3 region has 15 residues. CDR1 and CDR2 (germline): LGHNA, YSLEER.